The source of this TCR beta chain is a study of blood T cells in healthy people across ages. Each donor supplied approximately 10 milliliters of peripheral blood. V was trimmed by 5 bases and J by 8 bases, leaving 19 bases between them. The CDR3 is made up of 15 amino acids. The germline CDR1 and CDR2 sequences are MDHEN and SYDVKM. Alongside a J-beta primer mix, a sample-barcoded 5' primer served in a second PCR lasting about 7 to 11 cycles. Each CDR3 protein gets one entry after TCRdb re-called the 5' RACE reads with MiXCR. The sample includes hundreds of thousands of distinct CDR3 sequences, about 24% seen only once; the top ten take around a fifth.

The specimen sequenced was blood. This sequence joins TRBV28 and TRBJ2-1; tentatively, D is TRBD2 (6 bases). The sequence was obtained from a man aged 70-80 years in good health. CDR3 coding DNA: TGTGCCAGCAGTCCTCCCCCCGGGTGGAGGGATGAGCAGTTCTTC. Amino acids: CASSPPPGWRDEQFF. Full variable domain (outside the CDR3, taken from reference TRBV28 and TRBJ2-1): DVKVTQSSRYLVKRTGEKVFLECVQDMDHENMFWYRQDPGLGLRLIYFSYDVKMKEKGDIPEGYSVSREKKERFSLILESASTNQTSMYLCASSPPPGWRDEQFFGPGTRLTVL.